The 3 T cell receptor beta chains below all came from one sample that was sequenced in a study of T cell responses to AZD1222 COVID-19 vaccine. The assay was immunoSEQ multiplex PCR, and TCRdb's table has in-frame clones only and misses some. The repertoire holds roughly 140,000 clones, with 85% to 95% as singletons. The source was peripheral blood, collected on day 0 of AZD1222 vaccination. The receptors were sampled from an adult in good health.

The J gene is TRBJ2-3, the V gene TRBV6-5; possibly TRBD2 for D (6 bases). The V and J ends lost 2 bases and 5 bases respectively, with 11 bases between them. This CDR3 is 14 amino acids long. From germline, CDR1 is MNHEY and CDR2 SVGAGI. In nucleotides, the CDR3 is TGTGCCAGCAGTTACCGGCGGGGCGGAGATACGCAGTATTTT. Amino acids: CASSYRRGGDTQYF.

The chain joins TRBV27 to TRBJ2-5, with D unresolved. Germline V CDR1 and CDR2: MNHEY, SMNVEV (reference sequence). V dropped 2 bases and J dropped 1 base, with 8 bases sitting between them. The CDR3 has 14 residues. CDR3 amino acids: CASSLIGPQETQYF. CDR3 coding DNA: TGTGCCAGCAGTTTAATAGGCCCCCAAGAGACCCAGTACTTC.

The chain has TRBV6-5 and TRBJ1-2; the match to TRBD1 covers 7 bases. The CDR3 length is 14 residues. Germline V lookup: CDR1 MNHEY, CDR2 SVGAGI. V was clipped by 6 bases and J by 0 bases; unmatched bases: 4. The CDR3 is CASRPGQANYGYTF. The CDR3, as DNA: TGTGCCAGCAGACCCGGACAGGCTAACTATGGCTACACCTTC.